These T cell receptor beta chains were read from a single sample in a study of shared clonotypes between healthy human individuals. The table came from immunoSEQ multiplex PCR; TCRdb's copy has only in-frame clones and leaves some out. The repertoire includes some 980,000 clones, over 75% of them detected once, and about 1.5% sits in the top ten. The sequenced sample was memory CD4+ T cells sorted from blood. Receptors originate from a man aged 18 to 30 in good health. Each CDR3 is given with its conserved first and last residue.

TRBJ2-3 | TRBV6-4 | CASSEGPGTDTQYF
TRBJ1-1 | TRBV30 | CASTRGTGAFF
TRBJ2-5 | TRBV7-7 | CASSLRVGAQETQYF
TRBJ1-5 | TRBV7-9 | CASSFGDRGMSSNQPQHF
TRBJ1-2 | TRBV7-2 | CASSLDRTLLRSYTF
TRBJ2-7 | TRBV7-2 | CASSLETSGSYEQYF
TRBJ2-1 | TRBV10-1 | CASSSSGGHNEQFF
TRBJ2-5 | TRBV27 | CASSVRREDRETQYF
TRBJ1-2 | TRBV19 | CASSMSTGSYGYTF
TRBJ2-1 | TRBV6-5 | CASTRQGEDEQFF
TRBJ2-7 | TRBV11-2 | CASSLDWTSYEQYF
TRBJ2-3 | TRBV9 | CASSLAEGRTDTQYF
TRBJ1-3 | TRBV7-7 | CASSPSPASSGNTIYF
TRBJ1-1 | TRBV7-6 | CASSLVGAGEAFF
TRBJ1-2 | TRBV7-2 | CASSPGQTYGYTF
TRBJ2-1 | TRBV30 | CAWGALHNEQFF
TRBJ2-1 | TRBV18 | CASSPPSRGEQFF
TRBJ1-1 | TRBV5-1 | CASSEDRPNTEAFF
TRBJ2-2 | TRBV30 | CASRRGMNTGELFF
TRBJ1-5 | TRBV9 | CASSVGALGQPQHF
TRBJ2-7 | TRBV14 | CASSPYRSSYEQYF
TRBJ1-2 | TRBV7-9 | CASSLEESGYTF
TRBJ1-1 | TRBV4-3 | CASSLKFSLARKGEAFF
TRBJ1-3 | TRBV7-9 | CARQAYSGNTIYF
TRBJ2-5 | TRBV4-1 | CASSHPDTTERRKTQYF
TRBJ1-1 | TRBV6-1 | CASSYFGAEAFF
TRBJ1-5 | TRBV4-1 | CASSHGSNQPQHF